This TCR beta chain was captured in a study of T cell changes during pregnancy in multiple sclerosis. The count of this clone is one. Germline-derived CDR1 and CDR2 are SEHNR and FQNEAQ (reference sequence). This CDR3 contains 14 residues. The ends lost 5 bases at V and 4 bases at J; junction bases unmatched: 5. The method was immunoSEQ multiplex PCR; TCRdb's version includes in-frame clones alone and lacks a portion of them. The repertoire holds 40,000 or so clones, with about 90% as singletons. The chain joins TRBV7-9 to TRBJ2-7; 10 bases align to TRBD1. Sequencing was performed on CD8+ T cells from peripheral blood mononuclear cells, taken after pregnancy. This receptor was taken from a female donor with multiple sclerosis, enrolled in a pregnancy study. CDR3 sequence (DNA): TGTGCCAGCAGCCGCGGGACAGGGGAATACGAGCAGTACTTC. Protein product: CASSRGTGEYEQYF.